These 31 T cell receptor beta chains share one sample of origin, sequenced in a study of shared clonotypes between healthy human individuals. This table comes from immunoSEQ multiplex PCR, and its TCRdb copy is limited to in-frame clones, with some not included. The data contain approximately 1.5 million clones, around 98.5% of them singletons. Source material: naive CD4+ T cells sorted from blood. Described subset: CD45RA+ positively selected. The receptor source for this set is a man younger than 40 in good health.

The chain couples TRBV6-4 to TRBJ2-2, with 7 bases matching TRBD2. After removal of 6 bases from V and 4 bases from J, the junction contained 8 bases not matched to a gene. Germline CDR1 MRHNA, CDR2 SNTAGT. CDR3 length: 15 residues. This CDR3 reads CASSQISGSTGELFF. The CDR3 DNA is TGTGCCAGCAGCCAAATTAGCGGGTCCACCGGGGAGCTGTTTTTT.

The rearrangement uses TRBV9 and TRBJ2-1, with D perhaps TRBD2 (7 bases). V was clipped by 1 base and J by 6 bases, with 17 bases between them. The germline V gene has CDR1 SGDLS and CDR2 YYNGEE. The CDR3 extends over 16 amino acids. CDR3 in DNA: TGTGCCAGCAGCGTACTCGCGGGGGCCCAACCCAATGAGCAGTTCTTC. Protein sequence: CASSVLAGAQPNEQFF.

The rearrangement uses TRBV7-2 and TRBJ2-3, with D possibly TRBD2 on 5 matching bases. From germline, CDR1 is SGHTA and CDR2 FQGNSA. V lost 6 bases and J 2 bases, leaving 27 bases between the germline ends. The CDR3 is 19 amino acids. The CDR3 DNA reads as TGTGCCAGCAGGACTCGGGCAGACTACATTTCAGAAGCCACAGATACGCAGTATTTT. Amino acid sequence: CASRTRADYISEATDTQYF.

The chain uses TRBV30 and TRBJ2-7; no firm D call. V was clipped by 7 bases and J by 2 bases, with 21 bases between them. CDR1 and CDR2 from the germline V gene are GTSNPN and SVGIG (reference sequence). The CDR3 length is 15 residues. The CDR3 here is CAYSVGSPTTYEQYF. The CDR3 region has the DNA TGTGCCTACTCGGTCGGCTCTCCCACCACCTACGAGCAGTACTTC.

The chain employs TRBV7-2 and TRBJ1-1, with unresolved D. Trimming stripped 1 base from V and 2 bases from J, with 8 bases between. Germline V gene sequence: CDR1 SGHTA, CDR2 FQGNSA. CDR3 size: 14 residues. CDR3: CASSLVGSNTEAFF. The CDR3 coding sequence is TGTGCCAGCAGCTTAGTGGGCAGTAACACTGAAGCTTTCTTT.

The rearrangement links TRBV9 to TRBJ2-3; 9 nucleotides align to TRBD1. V gave up 4 bases and J gave up 1 base; unmatched junction bases: 7. The CDR3 has 16 residues. CDR1 is SGDLS, CDR2 YYNGEE, per germline. The CDR3: CASSSGTGMGTDTQYF. Here the CDR3 DNA reads TGTGCCAGCAGCTCCGGGACAGGGATGGGCACAGATACGCAGTATTTT.

CDR3 loop: CASSIDIAGGAYNEQFF. CDR3 bases: TGTGCCAGTAGTATAGATATCGCGGGAGGAGCCTACAATGAGCAGTTCTTC. The rearrangement joins TRBV19 to TRBJ2-1; 8 bases agree with TRBD2. CDR3 length equals 17 residues. The V gene end was trimmed by 0 bases and the J gene end by 2 bases; junction bases not matched to a gene: 6. Germline CDR1 is LNHDA and CDR2 is SQIVND (reference sequence).

This chain links TRBV7-6 with TRBJ1-2, with D perhaps matching TRBD1 (5 bases). The V gene's germline CDR1 is SGHVS and CDR2 FNYEAQ. Trimming left V 0 bases short and J 7 bases short, with 18 bases between. The CDR3 consists of 16 residues. The chain's CDR3 is CASSLARAGKRGGYTF. CDR3 nucleotides: TGTGCCAGCAGCTTAGCCCGAGCAGGGAAGAGAGGTGGCTACACCTTC.

This chain connects TRBV30 to TRBJ2-7; D unresolved. The ends were cut back, 4 bases at V and 3 bases at J, with 7 bases in the middle. Germline V gene lookup returns CDR1 GTSNPN and CDR2 SVGIG (reference sequence). The CDR3 length is 11 residues. CDR3 loop: CAWTLDYEQYF. CDR3 DNA: TGTGCCTGGACTCTGGACTACGAGCAGTACTTC. Full variable domain (missing parts from reference TRBV30 and TRBJ2-7): SQTIHQWPATLVQPVGSPLSLECTVEGTSNPNLYWYRQAAGRGLQLLFYSVGIGQISSEVPQNLSASRPQDRQFILSSKKLLLSDSGFYLCAWTLDYEQYFGPGTRLTVT.

This chain joins TRBV11-2 and TRBJ1-4; D is perhaps TRBD1 (5 bases). V lost 1 base, J lost 5 bases, and 11 bases lay in between. This CDR3 comprises 15 residues. Germline V gene data show CDR1 as SGHAT and CDR2 as FQNNGV. The CDR3 coding sequence is TGTGCCAGCAGCTTAGGCGGGGCGGAGAATGAAAAACTGTTTTTT. It codes for CASSLGGAENEKLFF.

This sequence joins TRBV5-4 and TRBJ2-7; no clear D. The CDR3 runs to 15 residues. Trimming shortened V by 4 bases and J by 2 bases, and 16 bases separated the two germline ends. Germline loops: CDR1 SGHNT, CDR2 YYREEE (reference sequence). In DNA, the CDR3 is TGTGCCAGCAGCGGCGGTTCTGGCGGCGCCTACGAGCAGTACTTC. Residues: CASSGGSGGAYEQYF.

The J gene is TRBJ2-4, the V gene TRBV7-6; D might be TRBD2 (5 bases). CDR3 size: 14 residues. V lost 1 base and J 8 bases, leaving 12 bases between the germline ends. CDR1 is SGHVS, CDR2 FNYEAQ, per germline. CDR3: CASSLVAGEHIQYF. CDR3 DNA sequence: TGTGCCAGCAGCTTAGTTGCCGGGGAACACATTCAGTACTTC. The whole variable domain, remainder taken from reference TRBV7-6 and TRBJ2-4, is GAGVSQSPRYKVTKRGQDVALRCDPISGHVSLYWYRQALGQGPEFLTYFNYEAQQDKSGLPNDRFSAERPEGSISTLTIQRTEQRDSAMYRCASSLVAGEHIQYFGAGTRLSVL.

In DNA form, the CDR3 reads TGCGCCAGCAGCTTGGGGTGGGAGAGAGGGAATGAGCAGTTCTTC. Translation: CASSLGWERGNEQFF. The chain couples TRBV5-1 to TRBJ2-1; the D gene is possibly TRBD2 (5 bases). Germline CDR1 and CDR2: SGHRS and YFSETQ. Trimming removed 0 bases at V and 7 bases at J, with 14 bases between. The length of the CDR3 is 15 residues.

The rearrangement uses TRBV29-1 and TRBJ2-1; 10 nucleotides align to TRBD2. This CDR3 region has 14 residues. Germline V CDR1 and CDR2: SQVTM, ANQGSEA. The J segment lost 1 base and the V segment lost 8 bases, leaving 5 bases of the junction unmatched. CDR3 nucleotides: TGCAGCTCCTTAGCGGGAGGATCCTACAATGAGCAGTTCTTC. Protein: CSSLAGGSYNEQFF.

The CDR3 loop reads CASSLVGTGNSETQYF. DNA of the CDR3: TGCGCCAGCAGCTTGGTTGGGACAGGGAACTCAGAGACCCAGTACTTC. The J gene is TRBJ2-5, the V gene TRBV5-1; 9 bases match TRBD1. The CDR3 loop spans 16 amino acids. With 0 bases clipped from V and 4 bases from J, the junction kept 7 bases outside the gene matches. The germline gives CDR1 SGHRS, CDR2 YFSETQ.

The chain joins TRBV7-2 to TRBJ2-7, with 9 bases aligning to TRBD2. The CDR3 has 16 residues. CDR1 and CDR2 from the germline V gene are SGHTA and FQGNSA. J was trimmed by 3 bases and V by 5 bases; bases with no gene match: 11. This CDR3 reads CASSTAGSGRLYEQYF. In nucleotides, the CDR3 is TGTGCCAGCAGCACCGCCGGGAGCGGGAGGCTCTACGAGCAGTACTTC. The whole variable domain, filled in from reference TRBV7-2 and TRBJ2-7, reads GAGVSQSPSNKVTEKGKDVELRCDPISGHTALYWYRQSLGQGLEFLIYFQGNSAPDKSGLPSDRFSAERTGGSVSTLTIQRTQQEDSAVYLCASSTAGSGRLYEQYFGPGTRLTVT.

The chain combines TRBV7-2 with TRBJ2-7, with D maybe TRBD2 (7 bases). Germline CDR1 reads SGHTA; CDR2 reads FQGNSA. The CDR3 totals 14 residues. V lost 7 bases and J 1 base, leaving 14 bases between the germline ends. CDR3 nucleotides: TGTGCCAGCACACGGGGGGCCTCGTCCTACGAGCAGTACTTC. Its protein product is CASTRGASSYEQYF.

The chain employs TRBV20-1 and TRBJ1-5; perhaps TRBD1 as D (5 bases). Germline V gene sequence: CDR1 DFQATT, CDR2 SNEGSKA (reference sequence). There are 11 residues in the CDR3. Trimming cost V 5 bases and J 6 bases, with 8 bases left between them. The DNA of the CDR3 is TGCAGTGCTGGGGGAGGTCAGCCCCAGCATTTT. Translation gives CSAGGGQPQHF.

The chain has TRBV9 and TRBJ2-3; tentative D call: TRBD1 (5 bases). The V gene lost 0 bases and the J gene lost 1 base, with 15 bases spanning the gap. The CDR3 is 17 amino acids. Per germline, CDR1 SGDLS and CDR2 YYNGEE. CDR3 in DNA: TGTGCCAGCAGCGTAGACCCTAGGGGATTGGGCACAGATACGCAGTATTTT. Translated: CASSVDPRGLGTDTQYF.

The chain carries TRBV5-1 and TRBJ2-3; perhaps TRBD1 as D (6 bases). The CDR3 covers 16 residues. The germline V gene has CDR1 SGHRS and CDR2 YFSETQ. The germline V and J ends were trimmed by 2 bases and 0 bases, with 13 bases remaining between them. The CDR3 DNA is TGCGCCAGCAGCTTCCCCCGTAGGGGGAGCACAGATACGCAGTATTTT. Protein product: CASSFPRRGSTDTQYF.

This clone was detected a few times. The gene calls are TRBV27 and TRBJ1-2, with D hard to call. Trimming took off 3 bases at V and 4 bases at J, with 9 bases between the two ends. This CDR3 is built from 13 residues. Per germline, CDR1 MNHEY and CDR2 SMNVEV (reference sequence). The CDR3 DNA sequence: TGTGCCAGCAGTTTTGCGGGAGTCTATGGCTACACCTTC. Translation gives CASSFAGVYGYTF.

This clone was seen only once. The chain employs TRBV23-1 and TRBJ2-7; D unresolved. TRBV23-1 is recorded as an ORF, its role being uncertain. V dropped 4 bases and J dropped 0 bases, with 16 bases sitting between them. The CDR3 runs 16 residues. The CDR3 region is CASSRSRPTFSYEQYF. In DNA form, the CDR3 reads TGCGCCAGCAGTCGCTCTCGGCCGACGTTCTCCTACGAGCAGTACTTC.

J is TRBJ2-6 and V is TRBV6-1; TRBD2 might be the D (6 bases). The germline CDR1 and CDR2 sequences are MNHNS and SASEGT. CDR3 length: 16 amino acids. Trimming left V 4 bases short and J 2 bases short, with 12 bases between. CDR3: CASSGWGEAGANVLTF. The CDR3 region has the DNA TGTGCCAGCAGTGGTTGGGGGGAGGCTGGGGCCAACGTCCTGACTTTC.

This clone was detected only once. CDR3 sequence (DNA): TGCAGCGTTGAGTCTAGCGGGAGGGCCCACGAGCAGTACTTC. Protein product: CSVESSGRAHEQYF. J is TRBJ2-7 and V is TRBV29-1; 12 bases map to TRBD2. The CDR3 sequence is 14 residues long. From germline, CDR1 is SQVTM and CDR2 ANQGSEA. Germline trimming cut 3 bases from V and 5 bases from J; bases unmatched to any gene: 5.

The chain employs TRBV28 and TRBJ2-1; D is perhaps TRBD2 (5 bases). The ends were cut back, 3 bases at V and 3 bases at J, with 12 bases in the middle. The V gene's germline CDR1 is MDHEN and CDR2 SYDVKM. The CDR3 covers 15 residues. CDR3 region: CASSLVRGFYNEQFF. The CDR3 nucleotides read TGTGCCAGCAGTTTGGTTCGGGGATTCTACAATGAGCAGTTCTTC.

V is TRBV12-2 and J is TRBJ2-3. TRBV12-2 is classified as a pseudogene. This CDR3 has 17 amino acids. DNA for the CDR3: TGTGCAAGTCGCTTGCTATGGTCAACGGCAAGCACAGATACGCAGTATTTT. It translates to CASRLLWSTASTDTQYF.

J is TRBJ2-7 and V is TRBV5-1; D might be TRBD1 or TRBD2, each matching 5 bases. The CDR3 covers 18 residues. Trimming pared 5 bases from V and 0 bases from J, leaving 24 bases between. Germline-derived CDR1 and CDR2 are SGHRS and YFSETQ. In DNA form, the CDR3 reads TGCGCCAGCAGTCACTTCCGGGACCGCCTAATGAGCTCCTACGAGCAGTACTTC. It yields the protein CASSHFRDRLMSSYEQYF.

In DNA, the CDR3 is TGTGCCATCAGTGGGACCAGCAATCAGCCCCAGCATTTT. This gives the protein CAISGTSNQPQHF. The rearrangement links TRBV10-3 to TRBJ1-5; no reliable D call. CDR1 is ENHRY and CDR2 is SYGVKD in the germline V gene. This CDR3 is built from 13 residues. The ends were cut back, 4 bases at V and 1 base at J, with 5 bases in the middle.

J is TRBJ2-1 and V is TRBV5-1; a possible D gene is TRBD2 (6 bases). The V gene's germline CDR1 is SGHRS and CDR2 YFSETQ. The CDR3 has 14 amino acids. V was cut by 6 bases and J by 6 bases, with 16 bases left in between. The CDR3 DNA reads as TGCGCCAGCAAAAGCGGGTCCCATCTCAATGAGCAGTTCTTC. Protein product: CASKSGSHLNEQFF.

The CDR3 DNA reads TGTGCCAGCAGTACCAAGGACGAGCAGTACTTC. Translated, it gives CASSTKDEQYF. The rearrangement links TRBV6-6 to TRBJ2-7; D is ambiguous. The CDR3 covers 11 residues. Germline V gene lookup returns CDR1 MNHNY and CDR2 SVGAGI (reference sequence). Deletions cut 5 bases from V and 5 bases from J, with 7 bases between.

V is TRBV28 and J is TRBJ2-1; 10 bases line up with TRBD1. This CDR3 is built from 15 residues. CDR1 and CDR2 from the germline V gene are MDHEN and SYDVKM. With 7 bases clipped from V and 5 bases from J, the junction kept 8 bases outside the gene matches. The CDR3 nucleotides are TGTGCCAGCATGACAGGGGGCTTTGTAAACAATGAGCAGTTCTTC. Amino acids: CASMTGGFVNNEQFF.